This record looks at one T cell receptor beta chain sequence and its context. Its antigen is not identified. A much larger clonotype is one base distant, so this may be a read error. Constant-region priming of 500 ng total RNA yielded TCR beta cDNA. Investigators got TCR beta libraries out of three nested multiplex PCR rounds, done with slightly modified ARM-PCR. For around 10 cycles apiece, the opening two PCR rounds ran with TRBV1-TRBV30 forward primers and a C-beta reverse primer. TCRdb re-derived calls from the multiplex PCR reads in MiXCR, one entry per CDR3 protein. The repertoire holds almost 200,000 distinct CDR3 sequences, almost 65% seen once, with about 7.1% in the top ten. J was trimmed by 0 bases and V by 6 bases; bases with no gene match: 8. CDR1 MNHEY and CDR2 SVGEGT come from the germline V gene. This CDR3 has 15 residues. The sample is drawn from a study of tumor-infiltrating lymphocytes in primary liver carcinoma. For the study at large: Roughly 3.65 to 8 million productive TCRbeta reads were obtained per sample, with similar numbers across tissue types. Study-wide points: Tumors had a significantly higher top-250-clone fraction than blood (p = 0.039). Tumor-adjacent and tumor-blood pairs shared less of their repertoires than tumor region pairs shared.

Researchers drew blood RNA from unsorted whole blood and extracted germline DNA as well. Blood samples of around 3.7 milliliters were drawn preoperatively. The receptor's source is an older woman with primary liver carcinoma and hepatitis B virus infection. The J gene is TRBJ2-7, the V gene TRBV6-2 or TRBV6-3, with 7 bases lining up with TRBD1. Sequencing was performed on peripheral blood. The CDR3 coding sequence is TGTGCCAGCAGCGTATTACAGGGGTACTCCTACGAGCAGTACGTC. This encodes CASSVLQGYSYEQYV.